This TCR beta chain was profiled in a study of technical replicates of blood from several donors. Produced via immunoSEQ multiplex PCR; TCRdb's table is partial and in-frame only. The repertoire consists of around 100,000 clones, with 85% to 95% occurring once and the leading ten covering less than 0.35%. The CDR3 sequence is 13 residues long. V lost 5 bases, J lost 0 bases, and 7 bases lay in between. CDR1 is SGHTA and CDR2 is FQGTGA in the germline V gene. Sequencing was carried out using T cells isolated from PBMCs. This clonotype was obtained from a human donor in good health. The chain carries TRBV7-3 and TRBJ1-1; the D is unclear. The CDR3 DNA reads TGTGCCAGCAGCGGTTACATGAACACTGAAGCTTTCTTT. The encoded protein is CASSGYMNTEAFF.